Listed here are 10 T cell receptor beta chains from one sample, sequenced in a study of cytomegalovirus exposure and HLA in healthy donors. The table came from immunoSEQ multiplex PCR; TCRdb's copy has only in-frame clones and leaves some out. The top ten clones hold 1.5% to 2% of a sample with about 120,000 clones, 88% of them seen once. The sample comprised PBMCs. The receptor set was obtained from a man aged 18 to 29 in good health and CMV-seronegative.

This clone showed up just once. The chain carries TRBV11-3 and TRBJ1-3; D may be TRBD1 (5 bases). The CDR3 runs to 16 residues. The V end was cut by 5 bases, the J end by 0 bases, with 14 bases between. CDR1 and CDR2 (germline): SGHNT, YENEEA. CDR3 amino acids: CASSMRGTDSGNTIYF. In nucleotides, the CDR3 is TGTGCCAGCAGCATGCGCGGGACGGACTCTGGAAACACCATATATTTT.

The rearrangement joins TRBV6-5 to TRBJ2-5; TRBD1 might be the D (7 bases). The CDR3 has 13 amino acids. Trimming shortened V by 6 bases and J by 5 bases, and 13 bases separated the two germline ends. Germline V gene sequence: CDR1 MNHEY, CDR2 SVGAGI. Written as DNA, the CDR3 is TGTGCCAGCAGGCCGACAGGGAGGGAGACCCAGTACTTC. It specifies CASRPTGRETQYF.

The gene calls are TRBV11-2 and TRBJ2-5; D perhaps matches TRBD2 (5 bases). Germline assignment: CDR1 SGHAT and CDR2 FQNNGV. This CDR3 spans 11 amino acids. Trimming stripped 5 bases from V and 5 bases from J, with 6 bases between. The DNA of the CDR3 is TGTGCCAGCAGCCGGGGTGAGACCCAGTACTTC. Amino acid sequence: CASSRGETQYF.

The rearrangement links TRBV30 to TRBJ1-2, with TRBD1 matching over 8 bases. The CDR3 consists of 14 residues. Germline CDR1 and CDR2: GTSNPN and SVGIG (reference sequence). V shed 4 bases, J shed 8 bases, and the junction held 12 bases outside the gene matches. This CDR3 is CAWTRDRSIEGYTF. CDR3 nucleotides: TGTGCCTGGACACGGGACAGGTCTATCGAGGGCTACACCTTC. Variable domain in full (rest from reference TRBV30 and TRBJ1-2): SQTIHQWPATLVQPVGSPLSLECTVEGTSNPNLYWYRQAAGRGLQLLFYSVGIGQISSEVPQNLSASRPQDRQFILSSKKLLLSDSGFYLCAWTRDRSIEGYTFGSGTRLTVV.

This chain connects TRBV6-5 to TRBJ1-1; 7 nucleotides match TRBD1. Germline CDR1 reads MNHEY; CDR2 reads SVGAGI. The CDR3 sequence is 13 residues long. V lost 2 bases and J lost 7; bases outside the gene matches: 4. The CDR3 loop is CASSYRQGGEAFF. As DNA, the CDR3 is TGTGCCAGCAGTTACCGACAGGGCGGTGAAGCTTTCTTT.

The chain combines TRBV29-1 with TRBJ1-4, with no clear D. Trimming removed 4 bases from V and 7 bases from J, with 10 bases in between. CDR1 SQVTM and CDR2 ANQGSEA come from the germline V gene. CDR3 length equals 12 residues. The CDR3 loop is CSVVSGSEKLFF. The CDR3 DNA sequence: TGCAGCGTTGTCTCGGGTTCTGAAAAACTGTTTTTT.

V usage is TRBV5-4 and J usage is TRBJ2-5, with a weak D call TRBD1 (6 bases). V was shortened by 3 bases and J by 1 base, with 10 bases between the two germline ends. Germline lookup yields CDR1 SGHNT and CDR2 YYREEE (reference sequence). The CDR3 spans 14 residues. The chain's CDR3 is CASSWGTPQETQYF. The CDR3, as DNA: TGTGCCAGCAGCTGGGGGACACCCCAAGAGACCCAGTACTTC.

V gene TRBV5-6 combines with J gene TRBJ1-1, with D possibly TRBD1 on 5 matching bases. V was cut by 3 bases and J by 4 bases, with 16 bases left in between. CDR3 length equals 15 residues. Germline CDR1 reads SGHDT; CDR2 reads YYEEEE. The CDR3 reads CASSYGAGVGTEAFF. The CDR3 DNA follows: TGTGCCAGCAGCTACGGGGCGGGGGTCGGCACTGAAGCTTTCTTT.

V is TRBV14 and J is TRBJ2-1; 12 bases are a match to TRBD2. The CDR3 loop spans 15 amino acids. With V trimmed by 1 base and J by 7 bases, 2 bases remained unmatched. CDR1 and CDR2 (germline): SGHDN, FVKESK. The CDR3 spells CASSQGTSGMNEQFF. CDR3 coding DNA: TGTGCCAGCAGCCAAGGGACTAGCGGGATGAATGAGCAGTTCTTC.

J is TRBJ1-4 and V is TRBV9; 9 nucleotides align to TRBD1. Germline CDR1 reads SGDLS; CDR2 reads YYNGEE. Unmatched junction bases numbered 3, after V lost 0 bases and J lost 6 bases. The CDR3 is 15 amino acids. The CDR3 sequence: CASSVGDREDEKLFF. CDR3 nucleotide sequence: TGTGCCAGCAGCGTAGGGGACAGGGAGGATGAAAAACTGTTTTTT. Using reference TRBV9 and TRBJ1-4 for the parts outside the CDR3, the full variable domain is DSGVTQTPKHLITATGQRVTLRCSPRSGDLSVYWYQQSLDQGLQFLIQYYNGEERAKGNILERFSAQQFPDLHSELNLSSLELGDSALYFCASSVGDREDEKLFFGSGTQLSVL.